This T cell receptor beta chain was retrieved from a study of blood T cell repertoires in COVID-19. About the study: Italy, Spain and the United States were the sources of the convalescent and acute COVID-19 samples. T cells, B-cell-depleted T cells, or PBMCs provided the cDNA or gDNA that served as material.

Data came from immunoSEQ multiplex PCR; TCRdb stores just in-frame clones and leaves some out. The data show about 220,000 clones, more than 70% seen once. This clone has only a few counts. The germline V gene encodes CDR1 MNHEY and CDR2 SVGAGI. The CDR3 length is 16 residues. Trimming took 2 bases from V and 2 from J; bases not matched to a gene: 7. The TCR was taken from an elderly woman with acute or convalescent COVID-19. J is TRBJ1-1 and V is TRBV6-5; 8 bases are shared with TRBD1. Material for sequencing was peripheral blood. CDR3 region: CASSYGQGARNTEAFF. CDR3 coding DNA: TGTGCCAGCAGTTACGGGCAGGGGGCGCGTAACACTGAAGCTTTCTTT.